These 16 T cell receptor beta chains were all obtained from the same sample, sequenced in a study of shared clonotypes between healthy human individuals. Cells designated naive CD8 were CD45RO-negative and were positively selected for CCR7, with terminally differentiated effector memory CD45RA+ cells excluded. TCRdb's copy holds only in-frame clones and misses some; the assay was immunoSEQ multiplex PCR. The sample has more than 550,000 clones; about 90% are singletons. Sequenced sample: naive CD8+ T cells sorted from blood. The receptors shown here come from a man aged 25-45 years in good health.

Written as DNA, the CDR3 is TGTGCCAGTAAAGACCCCCACAATCAGCCCCAGCATTTT. It specifies CASKDPHNQPQHF. This chain joins TRBV28 and TRBJ1-5; D not certain. Looked up from germline, CDR1 is MDHEN and CDR2 is SYDVKM. The germline V and J ends were trimmed by 9 bases and 3 bases, with 12 bases remaining between them. This CDR3 comprises 13 residues.

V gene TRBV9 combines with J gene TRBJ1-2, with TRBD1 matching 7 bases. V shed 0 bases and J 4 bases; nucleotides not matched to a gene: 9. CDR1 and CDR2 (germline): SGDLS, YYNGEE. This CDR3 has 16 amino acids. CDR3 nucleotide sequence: TGTGCCAGCAGCGTAGCTCGGGACAGTATCATCTATGGCTACACCTTC. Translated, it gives CASSVARDSIIYGYTF.

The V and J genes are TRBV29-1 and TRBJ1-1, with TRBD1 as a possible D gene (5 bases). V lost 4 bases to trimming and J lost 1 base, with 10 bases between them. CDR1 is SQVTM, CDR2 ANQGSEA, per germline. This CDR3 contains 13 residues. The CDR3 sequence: CSVVRQGNTEAFF. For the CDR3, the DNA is TGCAGCGTTGTAAGGCAGGGGAACACTGAAGCTTTCTTT.

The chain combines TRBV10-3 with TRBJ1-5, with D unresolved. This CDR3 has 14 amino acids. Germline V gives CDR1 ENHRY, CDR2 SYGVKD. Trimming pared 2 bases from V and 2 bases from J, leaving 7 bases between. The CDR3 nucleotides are TGTGCCATCAGTGAGGGGCCGGGCAATCAGCCCCAGCATTTT. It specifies CAISEGPGNQPQHF.

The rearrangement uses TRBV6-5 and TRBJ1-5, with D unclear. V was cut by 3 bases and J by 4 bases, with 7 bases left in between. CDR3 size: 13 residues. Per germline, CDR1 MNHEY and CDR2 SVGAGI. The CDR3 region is CASSYSPNQPQHF. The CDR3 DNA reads TGTGCCAGCAGTTATTCTCCAAATCAGCCCCAGCATTTT.

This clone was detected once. The CDR3 region is CASSTIGSTGHSYEQYF. The CDR3 region has the DNA TGTGCCAGCAGCACTATCGGTTCCACGGGGCACTCCTACGAGCAGTACTTC. The chain joins TRBV11-2 to TRBJ2-7; perhaps D is TRBD1 or TRBD2 (5 bases each). Germline lookup yields CDR1 SGHAT and CDR2 FQNNGV. V lost 5 bases, J lost 0 bases, and 20 bases lay in between. This CDR3 region has 17 residues.

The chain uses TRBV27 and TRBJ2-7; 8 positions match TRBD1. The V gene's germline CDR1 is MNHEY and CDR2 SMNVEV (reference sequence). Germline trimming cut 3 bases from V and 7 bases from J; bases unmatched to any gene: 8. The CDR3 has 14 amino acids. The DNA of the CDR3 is TGTGCCAGCAGTTTGACAGGGGTCGGAGGAGAGCAGTACTTC. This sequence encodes CASSLTGVGGEQYF.

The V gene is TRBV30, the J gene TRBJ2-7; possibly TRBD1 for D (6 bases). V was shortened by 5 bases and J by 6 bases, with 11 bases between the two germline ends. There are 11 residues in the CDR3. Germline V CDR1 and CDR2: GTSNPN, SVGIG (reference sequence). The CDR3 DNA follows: TGTGCCTGGCAAACAGGGCCCGAGCAGTACTTC. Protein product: CAWQTGPEQYF.

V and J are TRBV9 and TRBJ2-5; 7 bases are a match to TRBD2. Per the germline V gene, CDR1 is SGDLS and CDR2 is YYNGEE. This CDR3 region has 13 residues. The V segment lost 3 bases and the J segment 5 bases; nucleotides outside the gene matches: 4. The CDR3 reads CASSAGGRETQYF. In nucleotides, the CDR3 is TGTGCCAGCAGCGCGGGGGGTCGGGAGACCCAGTACTTC.

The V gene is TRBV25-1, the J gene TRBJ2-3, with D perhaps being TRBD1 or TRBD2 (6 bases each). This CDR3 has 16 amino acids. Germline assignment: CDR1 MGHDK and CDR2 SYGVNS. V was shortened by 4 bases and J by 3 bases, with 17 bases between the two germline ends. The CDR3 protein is CASSGGLARRTDTQYF. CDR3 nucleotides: TGTGCCAGCAGTGGGGGGCTAGCGCGGAGGACAGATACGCAGTATTTT.

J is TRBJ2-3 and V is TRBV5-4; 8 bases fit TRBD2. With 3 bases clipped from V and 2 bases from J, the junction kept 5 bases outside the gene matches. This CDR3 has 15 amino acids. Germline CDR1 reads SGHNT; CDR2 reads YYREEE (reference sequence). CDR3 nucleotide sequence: TGTGCCAGCAGCTATACGACTAGCGACACAGATACGCAGTATTTT. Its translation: CASSYTTSDTDTQYF.

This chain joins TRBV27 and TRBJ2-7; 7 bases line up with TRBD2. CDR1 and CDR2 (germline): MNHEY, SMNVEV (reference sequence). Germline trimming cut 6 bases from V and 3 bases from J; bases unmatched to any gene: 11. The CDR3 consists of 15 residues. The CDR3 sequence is CASRLREAGIYEQYF. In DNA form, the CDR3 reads TGTGCCAGCAGGCTTCGGGAGGCGGGGATCTACGAGCAGTACTTC.

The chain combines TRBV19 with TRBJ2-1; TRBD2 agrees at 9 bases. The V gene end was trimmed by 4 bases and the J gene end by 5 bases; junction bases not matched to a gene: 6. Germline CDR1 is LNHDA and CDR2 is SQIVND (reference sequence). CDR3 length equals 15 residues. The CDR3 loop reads CASSTLAGTDNEQFF. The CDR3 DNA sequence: TGTGCCAGTAGTACCCTAGCGGGAACTGACAATGAGCAGTTCTTC.

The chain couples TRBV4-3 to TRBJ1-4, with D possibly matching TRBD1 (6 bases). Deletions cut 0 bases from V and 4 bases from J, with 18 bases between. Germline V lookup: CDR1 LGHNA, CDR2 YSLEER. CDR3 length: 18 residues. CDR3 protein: CASSQDGEVGQRNEKLFF. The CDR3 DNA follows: TGCGCCAGCAGCCAAGATGGGGAGGTGGGACAACGTAATGAAAAACTGTTTTTT.

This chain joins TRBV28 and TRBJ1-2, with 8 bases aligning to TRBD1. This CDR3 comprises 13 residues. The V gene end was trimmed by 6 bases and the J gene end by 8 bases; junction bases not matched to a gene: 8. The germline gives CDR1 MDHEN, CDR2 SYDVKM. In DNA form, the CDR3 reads TGTGCCAGCAGGCAGACAGGGGATGGAGGCTACACCTTC. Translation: CASRQTGDGGYTF.

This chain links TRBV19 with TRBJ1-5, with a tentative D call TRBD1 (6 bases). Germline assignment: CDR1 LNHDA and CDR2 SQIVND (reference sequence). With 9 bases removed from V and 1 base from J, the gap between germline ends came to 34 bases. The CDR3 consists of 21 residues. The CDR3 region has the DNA TGTGCCAGCCTAAAATGCGTCGAATTTACACAGGGTTGGTCGAGCAATCAGCCCCAGCATTTT. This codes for CASLKCVEFTQGWSSNQPQHF.